This T cell receptor beta chain came from a study of OX40 agonist ivuxolimab in advanced cancers. The table came from immunoSEQ multiplex PCR; TCRdb's copy has only in-frame clones and leaves some out. The top ten hold around 10% of the sample, which has 45,000 to 65,000 clones, 88% seen once. From germline, CDR1 is MNHEY and CDR2 SMNVEV (reference sequence). Trimming removed 7 bases at V and 0 bases at J, with 15 bases between. This CDR3 has 16 residues. This clonotype originated in an adult with an advanced solid tumor such as melanoma, head and neck, liver or kidney cancer. This chain links TRBV27 with TRBJ2-2; D uncertain. The sequencing here drew on CD4+ or CD8+ T cells sorted from blood, taken in a trial of the OX40 agonist ivuxolimab. CDR3 bases: TGTGCCAGCACCCGACGAAGTTTCGCGAACACCGGGGAGCTGTTTTTT. It is translated as CASTRRSFANTGELFF.